The rows below give T cell receptor beta chains drawn from one sample of a study of cytomegalovirus exposure and HLA in healthy donors. Assay: immunoSEQ multiplex PCR; the TCRdb copy retains only in-frame clones and omits some. The repertoire has 150,000 to 200,000 clones, over 60% of them found once; the top ten carry more than 0.75%. Material for sequencing was PBMCs. These receptors all stem from a woman between 45 and 60 years old in good health and CMV-seropositive. The CDR3 runs from the conserved cysteine through the conserved F or W. A D gene is named only where the DNA matches it firmly. Only some rows state a clone size, as once, few, many or a class for expanded clones.

NA,TRBJ1-1,NA,TRBV2,CASRGRGSGAFF,TGTGCCAGCAGGGGGAGGGGATCGGGAGCTTTCTTT
NA,TRBJ2-1,NA,TRBV9,CASSEGTGYNEQFF,TGTGCCAGCAGCGAAGGGACTGGCTACAATGAGCAGTTCTTC
NA,TRBJ1-1,NA,TRBV6-5,CASSADPGKAFF,TGTGCCAGCAGTGCCGACCCGGGGAAAGCTTTCTTT
TRBD1,TRBJ1-2,NA,TRBV6-5,CASSFTGGDGYTF,TGTGCCAGCAGTTTTACAGGGGGGGATGGCTACACCTTC
TRBD1,TRBJ2-7,once,TRBV5-6,CASSWGTGMVAYEQYF,TGTGCCAGCAGCTGGGGGACAGGGATGGTAGCCTACGAGCAGTACTTC
TRBD1,TRBJ2-7,NA,TRBV2,CASRTRTGGNEQYF,TGTGCCAGCAGGACCCGAACAGGGGGCAACGAGCAGTACTTC
NA,TRBJ2-7,NA,TRBV4-3,CASSQDFGLGSYEQYF,TGCGCCAGCAGCCAAGATTTCGGACTCGGCTCCTACGAGCAGTACTTC
NA,TRBJ2-2,NA,TRBV25-1,CASSQDRNTGELFF,TGTGCCAGCAGTCAGGACAGGAACACCGGGGAGCTGTTTTTT
TRBD1,TRBJ2-5,NA,TRBV7-8,CASSLRTGQETQYF,TGTGCCAGCAGCTTACGGACAGGGCAAGAGACCCAGTACTTC
NA,TRBJ2-1,few,TRBV5-5,CASSLEGVSSYNEQFF,TGTGCCAGCAGCTTGGAAGGGGTTAGCTCCTACAATGAGCAGTTCTTC
NA,TRBJ1-2,NA,TRBV29-1,CSVEGREGYYGYTF,TGCAGCGTTGAGGGCCGGGAGGGGTACTATGGCTACACCTTC
NA,TRBJ2-1,NA,TRBV19,CASSWRQNNYNEQFF,TGTGCCAGTAGTTGGCGACAGAACAACTACAATGAGCAGTTCTTC
NA,TRBJ2-7,NA,TRBV7-2,CASSLDRSSYEQYF,TGTGCCAGCAGCTTAGACAGGAGCTCCTACGAGCAGTACTTC
NA,TRBJ2-1,NA,TRBV5-1,CASSLGVLSGGEQFF,TGCGCCAGCAGCTTGGGAGTGCTGAGTGGTGGTGAGCAGTTCTTC
TRBD1,TRBJ1-2,NA,TRBV28,CASSQGQGYGYTF,TGTGCCAGCAGCCAAGGACAGGGCTATGGCTACACCTTC
TRBD1,TRBJ2-3,NA,TRBV9,CASSEQGAGTDTQYF,TGTGCCAGCAGCGAACAGGGGGCCGGCACAGATACGCAGTATTTT
TRBD1,TRBJ1-1,NA,TRBV28,CASRKYRDRGTEAFF,TGTGCCAGCAGGAAATACCGTGACAGGGGCACTGAAGCTTTCTTT
NA,TRBJ2-5,NA,TRBV11-2,CASSLSGVETQYF,TGTGCCAGCAGCTTGTCGGGAGTGGAGACCCAGTACTTC
NA,TRBJ2-7,NA,TRBV20-1,CSARGRSEQYF,TGCAGTGCTAGGGGCAGAAGCGAGCAGTACTTC
TRBD2,TRBJ2-5,few,TRBV6-1,CASSEEAGGRSETQYF,TGTGCCAGCAGTGAGGAAGCGGGGGGCAGGTCTGAGACCCAGTACTTC
NA,TRBJ1-1,NA,TRBV5-1,CASRRLSNTEAFF,TGCGCCAGCAGGCGGCTATCGAACACTGAAGCTTTCTTT
NA,TRBJ2-7,NA,TRBV4-2,CASSQEGQFSYEQYF,TGTGCCAGCAGCCAAGAGGGGCAATTCTCCTACGAGCAGTACTTC
NA,TRBJ1-4,NA,TRBV28,CASSWEGNRNEKLFF,TGTGCCAGCAGTTGGGAGGGGAATCGTAATGAAAAACTGTTTTTT
NA,TRBJ2-1,NA,TRBV11-3,CASSLTHSPRQQFF,TGTGCCAGCAGCTTAACCCATAGCCCGCGCCAGCAGTTCTTC
NA,TRBJ1-5,NA,TRBV2,CASSDQGLSNQPQHF,TGTGCCAGCAGTGATCAGGGGTTAAGCAATCAGCCCCAGCATTTT
TRBD1,TRBJ1-3,NA,TRBV19,CASIKTGGRNTIYF,TGTGCCAGTATCAAGACAGGGGGCAGAAACACCATATATTTT
NA,TRBJ2-1,NA,TRBV15,CATSRVDSYNEQFF,TGTGCCACCAGCAGAGTGGACAGCTACAATGAGCAGTTCTTC